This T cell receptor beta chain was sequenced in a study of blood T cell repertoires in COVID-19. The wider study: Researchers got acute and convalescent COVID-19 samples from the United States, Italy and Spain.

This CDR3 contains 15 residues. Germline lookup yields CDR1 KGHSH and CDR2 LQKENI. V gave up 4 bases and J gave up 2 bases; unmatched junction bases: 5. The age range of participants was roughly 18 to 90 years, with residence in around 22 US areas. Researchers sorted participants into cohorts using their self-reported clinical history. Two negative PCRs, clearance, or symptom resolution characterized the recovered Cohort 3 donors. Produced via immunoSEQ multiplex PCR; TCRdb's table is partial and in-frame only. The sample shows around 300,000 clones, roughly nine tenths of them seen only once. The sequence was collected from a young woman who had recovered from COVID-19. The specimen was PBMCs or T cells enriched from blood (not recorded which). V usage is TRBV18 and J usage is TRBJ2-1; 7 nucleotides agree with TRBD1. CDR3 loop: CASSRDRATYNEQFF. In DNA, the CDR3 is TGTGCCAGCTCACGTGACAGGGCCACCTACAATGAGCAGTTCTTC.